Listed below are T cell receptor beta chains from one sample, sequenced in a study of blood T cell repertoires in COVID-19. Clones were sequenced by immunoSEQ multiplex PCR, and TCRdb holds only the in-frame ones, with some missing. In the table there are approximately 76,000 clones, approximately 85% of which are singletons. The sample was peripheral blood. The receptors were gathered from a woman of 80 years or more with active or convalescent COVID-19. Both conserved end residues are part of each CDR3. A D gene is named only where the DNA matches it firmly. A row's size may be missing; if present it is once, few, many or a size class.

>TRBD1|-|TRBJ1-4|TRBV7-8
TGTGCCAGCAGCTTAGAGGCAAGGGGACAGGGGAAGGGTGAAAAACTGTTTTTT
CASSLEARGQGKGEKLFF
>TRBD1|-|TRBJ2-5|TRBV5-1
TGCGCCAGCAGCTCGATAGACCCCAAGGGGGCCCCGGAGACCCAGTACTTC
CASSSIDPKGAPETQYF
>TRBD1|-|TRBJ2-5|TRBV27
TGTGCCAGCAGGCCAGACACGACAGGGGTGGTGGAGACCCAGTACTTC
CASRPDTTGVVETQYF
>-|few|TRBJ2-2|TRBV27
TGTGCCAGCAGTCTCGGACAGTATACCGGGGAGCTGTTTTTT
CASSLGQYTGELFF
>-|-|TRBJ2-7|TRBV21-1
TGTGCCAGCAGCACGGTCTTCTTAGGGACAGGGATATACGAGCAGTACTTC
CASSTVFLGTGIYEQYF
>TRBD1|-|TRBJ2-7|TRBV7-2
TGTGCCAGCAGCCTGGGACAGGGGGTCTACGAGCAGTACTTC
CASSLGQGVYEQYF
>TRBD1|once|TRBJ1-1|TRBV6-6
TGTGCCAGCAGTCTGACAGGGGCGAACACTGAAGCTTTCTTT
CASSLTGANTEAFF
>TRBD1|-|TRBJ2-7|TRBV27
TGTGCCAGCAGTCTGGGACAGGGGGCCTACGAGCAGTACTTC
CASSLGQGAYEQYF
>-|-|TRBJ2-3|TRBV10-1
TGCGCCAGCAGTCCCGGGGGTCGCACAGATACGCAGTATTTT
CASSPGGRTDTQYF
>-|-|TRBJ2-5|TRBV7-2
TGTGCCAGCAGCTTAGAGGCGGGCAGCCAAGAGACCCAGTACTTC
CASSLEAGSQETQYF
>TRBD2|few|TRBJ2-5|TRBV9
TGTGCCAGCAGCGTGTCTCCTCTAGCGGGGGGGTGGACCCAGTACTTC
CASSVSPLAGGWTQYF
>-|-|TRBJ1-6|TRBV19
TGTGCCAGTAGTATAGTAGATTCGGGACAACCCCTCCACTTT
CASSIVDSGQPLHF
>-|once|TRBJ2-5|TRBV29-1
TGCAGCGTTGAGAGAGGAAGTAGCGGGACCCAGTACTTC
CSVERGSSGTQYF
>TRBD1|-|TRBJ2-7|TRBV6-2/TRBV6-3
TGTGCCAGCAGTGACACAGGGGACGAGCAGTACTTC
CASSDTGDEQYF
>-|-|TRBJ2-5|TRBV7-8
TGTGCCAGCAGCAGGGGGGGGCCCCCGGGCGAGACCCAGTACTTC
CASSRGGPPGETQYF
>-|-|TRBJ2-3|TRBV4-3
TGCGCCAGCAGCCAAGGGGCGTCGCGGGGAGATACGCAGTATTTT
CASSQGASRGDTQYF
>-|-|TRBJ2-1|TRBV7-2
TGTGCCAGCAGCTTGGACCGGGGGGCTTATGAGCAGTTCTTC
CASSLDRGAYEQFF
>-|-|TRBJ1-1|TRBV15
TGTGCCACCAGCAAAGAAGGTACGGGAACTGAAGCTTTCTTT
CATSKEGTGTEAFF
>-|once|TRBJ2-2|TRBV4-3
TGCGCCAGCAGCCAAGATCGAACAGGGCACGGGGAGCTGTTTTTT
CASSQDRTGHGELFF
>-|-|TRBJ1-1|TRBV25-1
TGTGCCAGCAGTCTGGGGGGGCGCAGAACTGAAGCTTTCTTT
CASSLGGRRTEAFF
>-|few|TRBJ2-7|TRBV28
TGTGCCACAAACAGGGGAGGCTCCTACGAGCAGTACTTC
CATNRGGSYEQYF
>-|-|TRBJ2-5|TRBV7-2
TGTGCCAGCAGCCGTGGCAGGGCCCAAGAGACCCAGTACTTC
CASSRGRAQETQYF
>-|-|TRBJ2-7|TRBV6-5
TGTGCCGGCGGACTGAGGTTATCCCCCGAGCAGTACTTC
CAGGLRLSPEQYF
>-|-|TRBJ2-5|TRBV3-1/TRBV3-2
TGTGCCAGCAGCCGGGACACGTACCAAGAGACCCAGTACTTC
CASSRDTYQETQYF
>-|-|TRBJ1-6|TRBV11-3
TGTGCCAGCAGAGAGGCGGTGGAGGGTGGCTCCTATAATTCACCCCTCCACTTT
CASREAVEGGSYNSPLHF
>-|-|TRBJ1-1|TRBV30
TGTGCCTGGAGTGTTGGGCCTCGGACTGAAGCTTTCTTT
CAWSVGPRTEAFF
>TRBD2|-|TRBJ2-7|TRBV25-1
TGTGCCAGCAGTCAACCGGGGCGGGGGGGCTACGAGCAGTACTTC
CASSQPGRGGYEQYF
>TRBD1|-|TRBJ1-4|TRBV5-4
TGTGCCAGCAGCGGGATAGGACAGGGTAATGAAAAACTGTTTTTT
CASSGIGQGNEKLFF
>-|-|TRBJ1-5|TRBV7-2
TGTGCCAGCAGACCACAGGGCCGGAATCAGCCCCAGCATTTT
CASRPQGRNQPQHF
>TRBD2|once|TRBJ2-5|TRBV4-1
TGCGCCAGCAGCCAAGAAGCGGGGGGGCTCGGGACCCAGTACTTC
CASSQEAGGLGTQYF
>-|-|TRBJ1-5|TRBV5-1
TGCGCCAGCAGCTTGGACCCGGAGGTACAGCCCCAGCATTTT
CASSLDPEVQPQHF
>TRBD2|-|TRBJ2-3|TRBV7-2
TGTGCCAGCAGCATTGATAGCGGGGGGAGCACAGATACGCAGTATTTT
CASSIDSGGSTDTQYF
>TRBD1|-|TRBJ2-7|TRBV12-3/TRBV12-4
TGTGCCAGCAGGACCGGGACAGAGTACGAGCAGTACTTC
CASRTGTEYEQYF
>TRBD2|-|TRBJ2-3|TRBV5-1
TGCGCCAGCAGCTCCGGGCCAGCGGGGGGGCTAAGCACAGATACGCAGTATTTT
CASSSGPAGGLSTDTQYF
>TRBD1|-|TRBJ2-3|TRBV5-1
TGCGCCAGCAGCGAGCAGGGGGCATCAGATACGCAGTATTTT
CASSEQGASDTQYF
>-|-|TRBJ1-2|TRBV9
TGTGCCAGCACCTCTACGGGGTTGGGGTTCGACTATGGCTACACCTTC
CASTSTGLGFDYGYTF
>-|-|TRBJ1-4|TRBV18
TGTGCCAGCTCACCACTTTCGAGAGGGGGAACGATCGGTGAAAAACTGTTTTTT
CASSPLSRGGTIGEKLFF
>TRBD1|-|TRBJ2-1|TRBV6-5
TGTGCCAGCAGCGGAGACAGGGCAACCTACAATGAGCAGTTCTTC
CASSGDRATYNEQFF
>TRBD1|once|TRBJ2-7|TRBV6-1
TGTGCCAGCAGTGAATGGGACAGGGGCTACGAGCAGTACTTC
CASSEWDRGYEQYF
>TRBD1|-|TRBJ2-2|TRBV7-2
TGTGCCAGCAGCTTACAGGGGGTTGCGAACACCGGGGAGCTGTTTTTT
CASSLQGVANTGELFF
>TRBD2|-|TRBJ2-3|TRBV9
TGTGCCAGCAGCACCCTAGCGGGGGAATACACAGATACGCAGTATTTT
CASSTLAGEYTDTQYF
>-|once|TRBJ1-4|TRBV29-1
TGCAGCGTTGAAAGGGGAGGGGAAAAACTGTTTTTT
CSVERGGEKLFF
>TRBD1|-|TRBJ1-6|TRBV7-9
TGTGCCAGCAGCTCGTTACAGGGGCCGGATAATTCACCCCTCCACTTT
CASSSLQGPDNSPLHF
>-|-|TRBJ2-5|TRBV24-1
TGTGCCACCAGTGACCCCCGGGGGGAGACCCAGTACTTC
CATSDPRGETQYF
>-|-|TRBJ2-2|TRBV7-2
TGTGCCAGCAGCTCGGGACAGAACACCGGGGAGCTGTTTTTT
CASSSGQNTGELFF